This passage covers 2 T cell receptor beta chains from one sample sequenced in a study of T cells in Graves' hyperthyroidism and ophthalmopathy. The investigators amplified TCR beta CDR3 regions from RNA transcripts. First-round RT-PCR of the TCR CDR3 relied on the HTBI primer set. TCRdb reprocessed the multiplex PCR reads via MiXCR and lists one record per CDR3 protein. The sample contains around 610,000 distinct CDR3 sequences, about 14% of which appear only once. The sequenced sample consisted of blood. These receptor sequences come from a woman aged 40 to 55 with Graves' ophthalmopathy.

This clonotype was detected many times. The chain links TRBV11-2 to TRBJ2-2, with 7 bases identical to TRBD1. The CDR3 has 13 amino acids. CDR1 is SGHAT and CDR2 is FQNNGV in the germline V gene. V dropped 6 bases and J dropped 5; count of bases not matched to a gene: 3. This CDR3 is CASSKTGTGELFF. The DNA for the CDR3 is TGTGCCAGCAGTAAGACAGGGACCGGGGAGCTGTTTTTT. Looking up the rest from reference TRBV11-2 and TRBJ2-2 gives the full variable domain: EAGVAQSPRYKIIEKRQSVAFWCNPISGHATLYWYQQILGQGPKLLIQFQNNGVVDDSQLPKDRFSAERLKGVDSTLKIQPAKLEDSAVYLCASSKTGTGELFFGEGSRLTVL.

The rearrangement uses TRBV3-1 and TRBJ1-1; 8 bases map to TRBD1. The V gene's germline CDR1 is LGHDT and CDR2 YNNKEL (reference sequence). This CDR3 has 17 amino acids. Unmatched junction bases numbered 11, after V lost 4 bases and J lost 1 base. Written as DNA, the CDR3 is TGTGCCAGCAGCCTACTACAGACAGGGGCGAGGAACACTGAAGCTTTCTTT. The encoded protein is CASSLLQTGARNTEAFF.